What follows are 18 T cell receptor beta chains derived from one specimen sequenced in a study of blood T cell repertoires in COVID-19. Generated by immunoSEQ multiplex PCR, the TCRdb table keeps only in-frame clones and is missing some. Of approximately 100,000 clones in the sample, approximately 86% are singletons; the top ten hold approximately 10%. Sequenced input: peripheral blood. Receptors originate from a man aged 50 to 60 with acute or convalescent COVID-19.

This rearrangement joins TRBV7-2 to TRBJ1-2; TRBD1 matches 7 bases. CDR1 is SGHTA, CDR2 FQGNSA, per germline. CDR3 length equals 14 residues. The V gene end was trimmed by 2 bases and the J gene end by 6 bases; junction bases not matched to a gene: 6. The CDR3 sequence is CASSLHAGGDGYTF. Here the CDR3 DNA reads TGTGCCAGCAGCTTACATGCAGGGGGAGATGGCTACACCTTC. The full variable domain, with the rest looked up from reference TRBV7-2 and TRBJ1-2, is GAGVSQSPSNKVTEKGKDVELRCDPISGHTALYWYRQSLGQGLEFLIYFQGNSAPDKSGLPSDRFSAERTGGSVSTLTIQRTQQEDSAVYLCASSLHAGGDGYTFGSGTRLTVV.

This sequence joins TRBV6-5 and TRBJ1-1; the D is unclear. V dropped 0 bases and J dropped 4 bases, with 12 bases sitting between them. Germline V lookup: CDR1 MNHEY, CDR2 SVGAGI. The CDR3 loop spans 15 amino acids. CDR3 loop: CASSYSREGRTEAFF. DNA of the CDR3: TGTGCCAGCAGTTACTCGCGTGAGGGTCGCACTGAAGCTTTCTTT.

The chain joins TRBV2 to TRBJ2-7; 9 bases map to TRBD2. V was pared by 6 bases and J by 1 base, with 7 bases of the junction left unmatched. Germline V lookup: CDR1 SNHLY, CDR2 FYNNEI. The CDR3 spans 15 residues. The CDR3 DNA sequence: TGTGCCAGCAGGCAACTAGCGGGCGCGTCCTACGAGCAGTACTTC. Translating it yields CASRQLAGASYEQYF.

This sequence joins TRBV28 and TRBJ2-5; D unresolved. V was shortened by 2 bases and J by 5 bases, with 12 bases between the two germline ends. CDR3 length: 14 residues. Germline lookup yields CDR1 MDHEN and CDR2 SYDVKM. DNA of the CDR3: TGTGCCAGCAGTTTAGCGGTGCGACGGGAGACCCAGTACTTC. Translation: CASSLAVRRETQYF.

With regard to this clone: Sequence at one end of the junction differs from germline and may be a read error. J is TRBJ2-5 and V is TRBV7-7, with a possible D match to TRBD2 (5 bases). Germline assignment: CDR1 SSHAT and CDR2 FNYEAQ (reference sequence). There are 13 residues in the CDR3. The CDR3 bases are TGTGCTAGCAGCTTGGAGGTTGGAGAGACCCAGTACTTC. Its translation: CASSLEVGETQYF.

V is TRBV7-8 and J is TRBJ2-3; 13 nucleotides match TRBD2. Germline CDR1 SGHVS, CDR2 FQNEAQ. CDR3 length: 18 residues. The V gene end was trimmed by 6 bases and the J gene end by 9 bases; junction bases not matched to a gene: 18. The CDR3 loop is CASRTRGGLAGAYETQYF. CDR3 DNA sequence: TGTGCCAGCAGGACGCGGGGTGGACTAGCGGGAGCGTACGAGACGCAGTATTTT.

V is TRBV6-5 and J is TRBJ1-2; D gene ambiguous. The germline CDR1 and CDR2 sequences are MNHEY and SVGAGI. This CDR3 is 14 amino acids long. V lost 5 bases and J 6 bases, leaving 16 bases between the germline ends. The CDR3 DNA reads as TGTGCCAGCAGTCCCCTGAGAGGGATGGATGGCTACACCTTC. As protein: CASSPLRGMDGYTF.

This clone is a singleton in its sample. The chain links TRBV12-5 to TRBJ2-6, with 9 bases lining up with TRBD2. After removal of 6 bases from V and 0 bases from J, the junction contained 18 bases not matched to a gene. The CDR3 loop spans 21 amino acids. Germline V gene data show CDR1 as LGHNT and CDR2 as FRNRAP. CDR3 bases: TGTGCTAGTGGCCGCTTACCACCGCCGACTAGCGGTATCTCTGGGGCCAACGTCCTGACTTTC. Its protein is CASGRLPPPTSGISGANVLTF.

The CDR3, as DNA: TGTGCCAGCAGCTTAATACAGGGTAGCGGGGAGCTGTTTTTT. Protein sequence: CASSLIQGSGELFF. The V call is TRBV7-3, the J call TRBJ2-2; TRBD1 might be the D (6 bases). Trimming stripped 1 base from V and 7 bases from J, with 10 bases between. CDR1 SGHTA and CDR2 FQGTGA come from the germline V gene. CDR3 size: 14 residues.

The table lists this clone with a count of one. CDR3: CASSQERGTYNEQFF. Here the CDR3 DNA reads TGTGCCAGCAGCCAAGAGCGCGGAACCTACAATGAGCAGTTCTTC. V gene TRBV4-2 combines with J gene TRBJ2-1, with no clear D. The CDR3 extends over 15 amino acids. Looked up from germline, CDR1 is LGHNA and CDR2 is YNFKEQ. V was shortened by 0 bases and J by 2 bases, with 8 bases between the two germline ends.

CDR3 sequence: CASSPSSGTYEQYF. CDR3 DNA sequence: TGTGCCAGCTCACCGTCTAGCGGAACCTACGAGCAGTACTTC. The chain uses TRBV18 and TRBJ2-7; TRBD2 aligns across 7 bases. Germline V CDR1 and CDR2: KGHSH, LQKENI. V was pared by 3 bases and J by 2 bases, with 4 bases of the junction left unmatched. CDR3 length equals 14 residues.

J is TRBJ2-1 and V is TRBV24-1; TRBD2 agrees at 10 bases. CDR1 and CDR2 (germline): KGHDR, SFDVKD. The junction had 11 bases not matched to a gene; V was cut back by 2 bases and J by 8 bases. The CDR3 runs 17 residues. CDR3 DNA: TGTGCCACCAGTGATTACCGAAAGCGGGAGGGCCGGGATGAGCAGTTCTTC. Amino acid sequence: CATSDYRKREGRDEQFF.

The genes are TRBV11-3 and TRBJ1-1, with D unclear. Per germline, CDR1 SGHNT and CDR2 YENEEA. This CDR3 is built from 14 residues. The V gene lost 1 base and the J gene lost 0 bases, with 6 bases spanning the gap. CDR3 in amino acids: CASSLGGMNTEAFF. The CDR3 DNA reads as TGTGCCAGCAGCTTAGGAGGGATGAACACTGAAGCTTTCTTT.

The J gene is TRBJ1-4, the V gene TRBV19; 9 bases match TRBD1. Germline V lookup: CDR1 LNHDA, CDR2 SQIVND (reference sequence). The ends lost 8 bases at V and 7 bases at J; junction bases unmatched: 5. CDR3 length: 13 residues. For the CDR3, the DNA is TGTGCCAGTGGGGACAGGGTCGTTGAAAAACTGTTTTTT. Protein sequence: CASGDRVVEKLFF.

V is TRBV5-5 and J is TRBJ1-1; D gene unclear. The CDR3 runs to 15 residues. CDR1 and CDR2 from the germline V gene are SGHKS and YYEKEE (reference sequence). With 0 bases removed from V and 1 base from J, the gap between germline ends came to 10 bases. The CDR3 region is CASSLGGGRNTEAFF. CDR3 in DNA: TGTGCCAGCAGCTTGGGAGGCGGCCGGAACACTGAAGCTTTCTTT. The full variable domain, in which reference TRBV5-5 and TRBJ1-1 provide the parts outside the CDR3, is DAGVTQSPTHLIKTRGQQVTLRCSPISGHKSVSWYQQVLGQGPQFIFQYYEKEERGRGNFPDRFSARQFPNYSSELNVNALLLGDSALYLCASSLGGGRNTEAFFGQGTRLTVV.

This clone was observed a few times. J is TRBJ1-5 and V is TRBV2; D is uncertain. The germline V and J ends were trimmed by 5 bases and 4 bases, with 15 bases remaining between them. The CDR3 runs 15 residues. Per germline, CDR1 SNHLY and CDR2 FYNNEI. Here the CDR3 reads CASSYSMSGNQPQHF. The CDR3 DNA follows: TGTGCCAGCAGTTACAGCATGTCAGGTAATCAGCCCCAGCATTTT. Filled out from reference TRBV2 and TRBJ1-5, the complete variable domain reads EPEVTQTPSHQVTQMGQEVILRCVPISNHLYFYWYRQILGQKVEFLVSFYNNEISEKSEIFDDQFSVERPDGSNFTLKIRSTKLEDSAMYFCASSYSMSGNQPQHFGDGTRLSIL.

This clone showed up just a few times. CDR3 nucleotide sequence: TGTGCCAGCAGTCGAGGACTAGCAGTCTCCGAGCAGTACTTC. This gives the protein CASSRGLAVSEQYF. The rearrangement joins TRBV7-2 to TRBJ2-7; TRBD2 matches at 8 bases. The CDR3 extends over 14 amino acids. The V gene end was trimmed by 6 bases and the J gene end by 6 bases; junction bases not matched to a gene: 10. The germline gives CDR1 SGHTA, CDR2 FQGNSA.

The chain combines TRBV5-1 with TRBJ2-7; the match to TRBD1 covers 7 bases. The germline V gene encodes CDR1 SGHRS and CDR2 YFSETQ. J gave up 2 bases and V 0 bases, and 5 bases lay outside the gene matches. The length of the CDR3 is 15 residues. The CDR3 here is CASSLGQGKAYEQYF. The CDR3 DNA is TGCGCCAGCAGCTTGGGACAGGGTAAAGCCTACGAGCAGTACTTC.